One sample yielded the 22 T cell receptor beta chains listed below, sequenced in a study of cytomegalovirus exposure and HLA in healthy donors. Primers: 60 Vbeta forward and 13 Jbeta reverse. Some clones are missing from TCRdb's copy, which holds only in-frame ones; the method was immunoSEQ multiplex PCR. The sample has 100,000 to 120,000 clones, 70% to 85% seen once. The sequenced material came from PBMCs. The receptors originated from a woman under 30 in good health and CMV-seronegative.

V gene TRBV19 combines with J gene TRBJ2-7; TRBD2 is a possible D gene (6 bases). With 11 bases removed from V and 0 bases from J, the gap between germline ends came to 8 bases. Looked up from germline, CDR1 is LNHDA and CDR2 is SQIVND (reference sequence). The CDR3 is 11 residues long. The CDR3: CAGGFSYEQYV. The CDR3 region has the DNA TGTGCCGGAGGGTTCTCCTACGAGCAGTACGTC.

The V gene is TRBV5-4, the J gene TRBJ2-3, with D maybe TRBD1 (6 bases). Germline V gene lookup returns CDR1 SGHNT and CDR2 YYREEE (reference sequence). The V end was cut by 4 bases, the J end by 1 base, with 10 bases between. There are 14 residues in the CDR3. CDR3 amino acids: CASSPWTGTDTQYF. The CDR3 DNA is TGTGCCAGCAGCCCCTGGACAGGCACAGATACGCAGTATTTT.

This sequence joins TRBV6-1 and TRBJ2-1, with D tentatively TRBD1 (6 bases). Trimming removed 6 bases from V and 5 bases from J, with 17 bases in between. Germline V gene lookup returns CDR1 MNHNS and CDR2 SASEGT. There are 15 residues in the CDR3. The CDR3 coding sequence is TGTGCCAGCAGAAGTGGACAGATAAAGCACAATGAGCAGTTCTTC. This translates into CASRSGQIKHNEQFF.

The V and J genes are TRBV5-1 and TRBJ1-1; D is possibly TRBD1 (6 bases). The germline V gene encodes CDR1 SGHRS and CDR2 YFSETQ. CDR3 length: 16 residues. The ends were cut back, 0 bases at V and 1 base at J, with 13 bases in the middle. CDR3 sequence: CASSLGMSGANTEAFF. The CDR3, as DNA: TGCGCCAGCAGCTTGGGTATGTCAGGGGCGAACACTGAAGCTTTCTTT.

The CDR3 nucleotides are TGCGCCAGCAGCCAAGAGGTGGGCCTAGCGACAGATACGCAGTATTTT. Amino acids: CASSQEVGLATDTQYF. The V gene is TRBV4-1, the J gene TRBJ2-3; D might be TRBD2 (6 bases). Germline V gene data show CDR1 as MGHRA and CDR2 as YSYEKL. The V gene lost 0 bases and the J gene lost 3 bases, with 13 bases spanning the gap. The CDR3 loop spans 16 amino acids.

This clone turned up a few times. The chain carries TRBV7-2 and TRBJ2-3, with 12 bases that match TRBD2. CDR1 and CDR2 from the germline V gene are SGHTA and FQGNSA. The V gene end was trimmed by 5 bases and the J gene end by 3 bases; junction bases not matched to a gene: 6. CDR3 size: 16 residues. The CDR3 coding sequence is TGTGCCAGCAGCCCTCGGACTAGCGGGACTACAGATACGCAGTATTTT. Translating it yields CASSPRTSGTTDTQYF.

This clone was seen just once. This sequence joins TRBV11-2 and TRBJ2-7; the D gene is possibly TRBD2 (5 bases). Germline assignment: CDR1 SGHAT and CDR2 FQNNGV. The V end lost 1 base, the J end lost 0 bases, and 13 bases lay between the germline ends. The CDR3 has 16 residues. The CDR3 DNA reads as TGTGCCAGCAGCTTAGTCCGGGTGGGGAGCTCCTACGAGCAGTACTTC. The encoded protein is CASSLVRVGSSYEQYF. Combining the CDR3 with reference TRBV11-2 and TRBJ2-7 gives the whole variable domain EAGVAQSPRYKIIEKRQSVAFWCNPISGHATLYWYQQILGQGPKLLIQFQNNGVVDDSQLPKDRFSAERLKGVDSTLKIQPAKLEDSAVYLCASSLVRVGSSYEQYFGPGTRLTVT.

J is TRBJ2-3 and V is TRBV30, with 7 bases aligning to TRBD1. Germline CDR1 reads GTSNPN; CDR2 reads SVGIG (reference sequence). V shed 2 bases, J shed 0 bases, and the junction held 2 bases outside the gene matches. This CDR3 has 14 residues. This CDR3 reads CAWSRGPSTDTQYF. CDR3 DNA sequence: TGTGCCTGGAGTAGGGGGCCAAGCACAGATACGCAGTATTTT.

In DNA form, the CDR3 reads TGTGCCAGCAGGGTAAGGACAGGGGGCGCCGAAGCTTTCTTT. Its translation: CASRVRTGGAEAFF. The V gene is TRBV6-5, the J gene TRBJ1-1, with TRBD1 matching over 11 bases. V lost 6 bases to trimming and J lost 8 bases; unmatched junction nucleotides: 8. The CDR3 contains 14 residues. CDR1 is MNHEY and CDR2 is SVGAGI in the germline V gene.

V is TRBV7-8 and J is TRBJ1-4; 7 bases are shared with TRBD1. The V gene's germline CDR1 is SGHVS and CDR2 FQNEAQ. The CDR3 length is 15 residues. V lost 5 bases to trimming and J lost 8 bases; unmatched junction nucleotides: 11. The CDR3 sequence is CASSPGQAHQEKLFF. The CDR3 DNA is TGTGCCAGCAGCCCCGGACAGGCCCACCAGGAAAAACTGTTTTTT.

The V gene is TRBV7-2, the J gene TRBJ2-5, with D possibly matching TRBD2 (7 bases). Germline CDR1 is SGHTA and CDR2 is FQGNSA. The CDR3 totals 15 residues. The V gene lost 5 bases and the J gene lost 2 bases, with 15 bases spanning the gap. As DNA, the CDR3 is TGTGCCAGCAGCCAAGCCGGGGGGCGGCAAGAGACCCAGTACTTC. Residues: CASSQAGGRQETQYF. Full variable domain (remainder filled in from reference TRBV7-2 and TRBJ2-5): GAGVSQSPSNKVTEKGKDVELRCDPISGHTALYWYRQSLGQGLEFLIYFQGNSAPDKSGLPSDRFSAERTGGSVSTLTIQRTQQEDSAVYLCASSQAGGRQETQYFGPGTRLLVL.

The rearrangement links TRBV9 to TRBJ1-1; tentatively, D is TRBD1 (6 bases). Germline CDR1 reads SGDLS; CDR2 reads YYNGEE. The CDR3 has 14 amino acids. Trimming left V 2 bases short and J 4 bases short, with 12 bases between. CDR3 sequence reads: CASSVQGSSTEAFF. Written as DNA, the CDR3 is TGTGCCAGCAGCGTGCAGGGGAGTAGCACTGAAGCTTTCTTT.

This chain joins TRBV29-1 and TRBJ1-3; the D gene is possibly TRBD1 (6 bases). The V end lost 4 bases, the J end lost 0 bases, and 10 bases lay between the germline ends. Germline CDR1 and CDR2: SQVTM and ANQGSEA. This CDR3 is built from 14 residues. The CDR3, as DNA: TGCAGCGTTGGGGGGGGCAACTCTGGAAACACCATATATTTT. Its protein is CSVGGGNSGNTIYF.

This sequence joins TRBV4-1 and TRBJ2-5; a possible D gene is TRBD1 (5 bases). Trimming pared 1 base from V and 9 bases from J, leaving 12 bases between. The CDR3 runs to 13 residues. Germline loops: CDR1 MGHRA, CDR2 YSYEKL. CDR3 DNA: TGCGCCAGCAGCCAAGGGTCGTCACAGGCCCAGTACTTC. This translates into CASSQGSSQAQYF.

In its sample, this clone was seen once. The V and J genes are TRBV27 and TRBJ1-6; tentatively, D is TRBD1 (6 bases). The CDR3 contains 14 residues. V shed 3 bases and J shed 7 bases, with 10 bases lying between them. Germline values: CDR1 MNHEY, CDR2 SMNVEV (reference sequence). CDR3 region: CASSFLQGNSPLHF. In DNA form, the CDR3 reads TGTGCCAGCAGTTTTTTACAGGGAAATTCACCCCTCCACTTT.

This clone has more than one count but fewer than ten. This rearrangement joins TRBV29-1 to TRBJ1-4; D is ambiguous. The CDR3 loop spans 13 amino acids. The V gene lost 6 bases and the J gene lost 2 bases, with 10 bases spanning the gap. Germline lookup yields CDR1 SQVTM and CDR2 ANQGSEA. CDR3 DNA: TGCAGCGTACGTGGAGACACTAATGAAAAACTGTTTTTT. Its translation is CSVRGDTNEKLFF.

The chain links TRBV19 to TRBJ2-3; D is undetermined. Germline V gives CDR1 LNHDA, CDR2 SQIVND (reference sequence). The ends were cut back, 8 bases at V and 1 base at J, with 10 bases in the middle. The CDR3 totals 13 residues. The CDR3 protein is CASCGRGTDTQYF. The CDR3 coding sequence is TGTGCCAGTTGCGGCAGAGGCACAGATACGCAGTATTTT.

This sequence joins TRBV7-2 and TRBJ1-1, with a tentative D call TRBD1 (5 bases). In germline, CDR1 is SGHTA, CDR2 FQGNSA. The CDR3 extends over 12 amino acids. V dropped 1 base and J dropped 6 bases, with 6 bases sitting between them. The CDR3 here is CASSLGQSEAFF. In DNA, the CDR3 is TGTGCCAGCAGCTTAGGACAGTCTGAAGCTTTCTTT.

The J gene is TRBJ2-5, the V gene TRBV28, with TRBD2 matching over 8 bases. The CDR3 covers 16 residues. From germline, CDR1 is MDHEN and CDR2 SYDVKM. V shed 3 bases, J shed 5 bases, and the junction held 11 bases outside the gene matches. The CDR3: CASSLILCGRNETQYF. The CDR3 DNA reads TGTGCCAGCAGTTTGATCCTTTGCGGGAGGAATGAGACCCAGTACTTC.

The CDR3 DNA is TGTGCCAGTAGGATACAGGGGTCCGATAACTATGGCTACACCTTC. Amino acids: CASRIQGSDNYGYTF. The chain is built from TRBV19 and TRBJ1-2; TRBD1 matches 7 bases. Per germline, CDR1 LNHDA and CDR2 SQIVND (reference sequence). With V trimmed by 6 bases and J by 1 base, 8 bases remained unmatched. The CDR3 totals 15 residues.

V is TRBV5-1 and J is TRBJ2-3; 8 bases agree with TRBD2. After removal of 0 bases from V and 0 bases from J, the junction contained 3 bases not matched to a gene. Germline V gene lookup returns CDR1 SGHRS and CDR2 YFSETQ. The CDR3 covers 16 residues. The CDR3 spells CASSLALAVSTDTQYF. In DNA form, the CDR3 reads TGCGCCAGCAGCTTGGCACTAGCGGTTAGCACAGATACGCAGTATTTT.

The chain has TRBV27 and TRBJ2-1; weak D call: TRBD2 (6 bases). CDR1 MNHEY and CDR2 SMNVEV come from the germline V gene (reference sequence). The CDR3 is 18 amino acids. The V and J ends lost 3 bases and 0 bases respectively, with 18 bases between them. CDR3 DNA: TGTGCCAGCAGTTTGCGGGGCGGGCGGCCGAGCTCCTACAATGAGCAGTTCTTC. This codes for CASSLRGGRPSSYNEQFF.